This T cell receptor beta chain appears in the sequencing data of a study of shared clonotypes between healthy human individuals. Study results and limitations: The study found approximately 5% of naive CD4 clonotypes shared across four donors. Exclusively blood specimens were collected; tissue repertoires likely differ.

This CDR3 comprises 14 residues. CDR1 is SQVTM and CDR2 is ANQGSEA in the germline V gene. Trimming took 3 bases from V and 4 from J; bases not matched to a gene: 7. An assay was performed, and its level was deep. Libraries were prepared by immunoSEQ multiplex PCR; TCRdb keeps only in-frame clonotypes and omits some of them. The sample holds 2 million to 2.5 million clones, more than 85% seen once. Worth noting for this clone: As yet, its antigen is unknown.

The chain recombines TRBV29-1 with TRBJ1-1; 8 bases are shared with TRBD1. This TCR was sampled from a man aged 18 to 30 in good health. Some clones in this sample may be carry-over from other donors' samples. Source material: naive CD4+ T cells from PBMCs. Subset reported: CD45RA+ positively selected. This chain's CDR3 is CSVDQGAPGTEAFF. In DNA, the CDR3 is TGCAGCGTTGATCAGGGGGCGCCGGGCACTGAAGCTTTCTTT.